This T cell receptor (beta chain) is from a study of CD8+ T cells in alopecia areata. The germline gives CDR1 MNHEY, CDR2 SVGAGI. V lost 6 bases, J lost 8 bases, and 5 bases stayed unmatched. The CDR3 sequence is 13 residues long. The treatment denotes: oral pan-JAK inhibitor, 5-10 mg twice daily. Researchers took lesional scalp punch biopsies and peripheral blood from people who were alopecia areata patients. Study-wide findings and caveats: Tofacitinib yielded significantly lower scalp clonality and fewer expanded CD8+ clones among the top 100.

Isolated RNA was reverse transcribed into cDNA used as the sequencing template. The table came from immunoSEQ multiplex PCR; TCRdb's copy has only in-frame clones and leaves some out. The sample consists of 180,000 or so clones, roughly 53% of them appearing once. Note on this clone: No antigen is known for it.

This sample comprised CD8+ T cells sorted from blood, obtained at week 24, from a patient treated with tofacitinib. The clonotype comes from a human donor with alopecia areata. The rearrangement links TRBV6-5 to TRBJ2-1; 9 bases agree with TRBD1. The CDR3 region has the DNA TGTGCCAGCAGCCGCACAGGGGGCGATGAGCAGTTCTTC. It encodes CASSRTGGDEQFF.